This T cell receptor beta chain came from a study of CXCR3-negative and CXCR3-positive naive CD8 T cells. About the research overall: Summed over all libraries, TRB reads came to about 140 million, with about 1.5 +/- 0.3 million per library. General study results and limits: CXCR3-positive naive cells had more hydrophobic TRB CDR3s than CXCR3-negative naive cells. Diversity in memory CD8+ cells fell much lower than the comparably high levels seen in both naive subsets.

Points on this clonotype: The antigen is undetermined.

The TRB cDNA libraries were prepared by 5' RACE with UMI labels. TCRdb re-called the 5' RACE reads; every CDR3 protein appears as one record, without DNA. The sample shows fewer than 140,000 distinct CDR3 sequences, and 0.35% to 0.4% sits with its ten largest clones. Germline CDR1 reads SGHNT; CDR2 reads YYREEE (reference sequence). This CDR3 has 17 residues. Each CD8+ T cell subset was sorted in triplicate, hundreds of thousands of cells each. Naive CD8+ T cells showed CD45RO-CCR7+CD27+CD95-. The source of this sequence is a human donor in good health. Some clones in this sample may be carry-over from other donors' samples. Sequencing was done on a sample of naive CXCR3+ CD8+ T cells from blood. The subset is: CD45RO-CCR7+CD27+CD95- naive CD8+ T cells expressing CXCR3 (TNR3+). The V gene is TRBV5-4, the J gene TRBJ2-3; the TCRdb D gene call, TRBD2, has no DNA to confirm it. The CDR3 reads CASSSAPGLAREDTQYF.